The 17 T cell receptor beta chains given below trace back to one sample, sequenced in a study of human T cells and chemical hapten exposure. TCRdb redid the calling of the RACE reads with MiXCR, one entry per CDR3 protein. The data show about 80,000 distinct CDR3 sequences, roughly a tenth seen once. Sample time point: patch test 2, 6 weeks after DPC sensitization. The treatment: therapeutic diphenylcyclopropenone sensitization with weekly scalp DPC. Specimen: whole blood, collected in connection with sensitization to the hapten diphenylcyclopropenone (DPC). Source of these receptors: a woman aged 30 to 39 with alopecia areata. Some clones in this sample may be carry-over from other donors' samples.

V is TRBV28 and J is TRBJ2-7; D gene unclear. CDR1 is MDHEN, CDR2 SYDVKM, per germline. The CDR3 spans 12 residues. Trimming took off 5 bases at V and 2 bases at J, with 7 bases between the two ends. This chain's CDR3 is CASSLHAYEQYF. As DNA, the CDR3 is TGTGCCAGCAGTCTCCATGCCTACGAGCAGTACTTC.

The chain joins TRBV6-2 or TRBV6-3 to TRBJ2-3; D possibly corresponds to TRBD1 (5 bases). Trimming left V 6 bases short and J 0 bases short, with 10 bases between. Germline loops: CDR1 MNHEY, CDR2 SVGEGT. This CDR3 has 14 amino acids. The CDR3 sequence is CASRRQPSTDTQYF. In DNA, the CDR3 is TGTGCCAGCAGACGACAGCCCAGCACAGATACGCAGTATTTT.

This clonotype has a count of ten or more. V is TRBV20-1 and J is TRBJ2-7; 9 bases align to TRBD2. Germline lookup yields CDR1 DFQATT and CDR2 SNEGSKA (reference sequence). The CDR3 contains 14 residues. The V and J ends lost 6 bases and 4 bases, in that order; junction bases with no gene match: 10. For the CDR3, the DNA is TGCAGTGCAAAGCCGGGACTAGCAAGATACGAGCAGTACTTC. It specifies CSAKPGLARYEQYF.

This clonotype appeared many times. The chain employs TRBV29-1 and TRBJ2-2; no firm D call. Germline V gene lookup returns CDR1 SQVTM and CDR2 ANQGSEA. This CDR3 is 13 amino acids long. V dropped 5 bases and J dropped 0 bases, with 7 bases sitting between them. The DNA of the CDR3 is TGCAGCGTTCTCGGGCCGAACACCGGGGAGCTGTTTTTT. This sequence encodes CSVLGPNTGELFF.

The V and J genes are TRBV29-1 and TRBJ2-1; 9 bases fit TRBD2. V gave up 7 bases and J gave up 6 bases; unmatched junction bases: 4. CDR1 and CDR2 from the germline V gene are SQVTM and ANQGSEA. This CDR3 is built from 12 residues. The CDR3 region has the DNA TGCAGCGGCGGTAGCGGGGGCAATGAGCAGTTCTTC. Translation: CSGGSGGNEQFF.

This CDR3 is CASSLIERSTDTQYF. CDR3 sequence (DNA): TGTGCCAGCAGCTTGATCGAGCGGAGCACAGATACGCAGTATTTT. V gene TRBV5-4 combines with J gene TRBJ2-3; maybe TRBD2 (5 bases). This CDR3 has 15 amino acids. Germline V gene lookup returns CDR1 SGHNT and CDR2 YYREEE (reference sequence). The ends were cut back, 1 base at V and 0 bases at J, with 9 bases in the middle.

In this sample, this clonotype turned up many times. The J gene is TRBJ1-2, the V gene TRBV28; D ambiguous. The germline V gene has CDR1 MDHEN and CDR2 SYDVKM. V was trimmed by 4 bases and J by 7 bases, leaving 13 bases between them. The CDR3 has 13 residues. CDR3 nucleotide sequence: TGTGCCAGCAGTTCTAACCCCGGCCTTGGCTACACCTTC. Translated, it gives CASSSNPGLGYTF.

This clonotype was counted many times. The chain couples TRBV7-2 to TRBJ2-5; no reliable D call. There are 13 residues in the CDR3. The ends were cut back, 4 bases at V and 0 bases at J, with 6 bases in the middle. Germline CDR1 is SGHTA and CDR2 is FQGNSA. CDR3 sequence reads: CASSSRDQETQYF. Written as DNA, the CDR3 is TGTGCCAGCAGCTCTAGGGACCAAGAGACCCAGTACTTC.

This clonotype was picked up many times. The chain has TRBV11-2 and TRBJ2-3; D possibly matches TRBD1 or TRBD2 (5 bases each). Germline V gives CDR1 SGHAT, CDR2 FQNNGV. The ends were cut back, 5 bases at V and 0 bases at J, with 15 bases in the middle. This CDR3 region has 16 residues. This CDR3 reads CASSKTGASSTDTQYF. In DNA form, the CDR3 reads TGTGCCAGCAGCAAAACCGGGGCCTCTAGCACAGATACGCAGTATTTT.

The J gene is TRBJ1-3, the V gene TRBV30; unclear D gene. Deletions cut 5 bases from V and 0 bases from J, with 2 bases between. CDR3 length: 11 amino acids. Germline CDR1 reads GTSNPN; CDR2 reads SVGIG (reference sequence). CDR3 sequence (DNA): TGTGCCTGGGACTCTGGAAACACCATATATTTT. Translating it yields CAWDSGNTIYF.

This clonotype showed up just a few times. The chain employs TRBV12-3 or TRBV12-4 and TRBJ2-1; perhaps TRBD1 as D (6 bases). This CDR3 spans 17 amino acids. The V end lost 4 bases, the J end lost 0 bases, and 16 bases lay between the germline ends. CDR3 nucleotide sequence: TGTGCCAGCAGTTCGTCTAGAACAGGGAGCTCCTACAATGAGCAGTTCTTC. Translation gives CASSSSRTGSSYNEQFF.

This clonotype showed up just a few times. The chain couples TRBV6-6 to TRBJ2-2; 7 bases match TRBD1. Trimming at V came to 2 bases and at J to 6 bases, leaving 0 bases not matched to a gene. The CDR3 runs 13 residues. Germline CDR1 reads MNHNY; CDR2 reads SVGAGI (reference sequence). This CDR3 is CASSYTGAGELFF. For the CDR3, the DNA is TGTGCCAGCAGTTACACAGGGGCCGGGGAGCTGTTTTTT.

Ten or more counts support this clonotype. The V and J genes are TRBV28 and TRBJ2-2; D is unclear. The CDR3 sequence is 13 residues long. The V and J ends lost 11 bases and 4 bases respectively, with 14 bases between them. Germline V CDR1 and CDR2: MDHEN, SYDVKM. The CDR3 DNA is TGTGCCTCCTTAGATTGGGCCACCGGGGAGCTGTTTTTT. Its protein product is CASLDWATGELFF. The variable domain in full, with the rest retrieved from reference TRBV28 and TRBJ2-2, is DVKVTQSSRYLVKRTGEKVFLECVQDMDHENMFWYRQDPGLGLRLIYFSYDVKMKEKGDIPEGYSVSREKKERFSLILESASTNQTSMYLCASLDWATGELFFGEGSRLTVL.

There are many counts of this clonotype. The rearrangement joins TRBV7-2 to TRBJ2-2, with no clear D. The CDR3 spans 15 residues. Germline V gene data show CDR1 as SGHTA and CDR2 as FQGNSA. Trimming pared 2 bases from V and 0 bases from J, leaving 7 bases between. CDR3 residues: CASSLRLSNTGELFF. The CDR3 DNA sequence: TGTGCCAGCAGCTTACGACTGTCGAACACCGGGGAGCTGTTTTTT. Supplemented by reference TRBV7-2 and TRBJ2-2, the full variable domain reads GAGVSQSPSNKVTEKGKDVELRCDPISGHTALYWYRQSLGQGLEFLIYFQGNSAPDKSGLPSDRFSAERTGGSVSTLTIQRTQQEDSAVYLCASSLRLSNTGELFFGEGSRLTVL.

This clonotype was found many times. This sequence joins TRBV30 and TRBJ1-6; D gene ambiguous. Between the trimmed V and J ends, which lost 4 bases and 8 bases, there was a span of 9 bases. The germline V gene has CDR1 GTSNPN and CDR2 SVGIG (reference sequence). This CDR3 is built from 12 residues. Written as DNA, the CDR3 is TGTGCCTGGAACCCCTTTGATTCACCCCTCCACTTT. Translation: CAWNPFDSPLHF.

This clonotype came up a few times. The rearrangement links TRBV3-1 to TRBJ2-5, with TRBD1 identical over 7 bases. CDR3 length: 16 amino acids. Losses at the gene ends were 1 base for V and 0 bases for J; bases not matched to a gene: 5. Germline lookup yields CDR1 LGHDT and CDR2 YNNKEL (reference sequence). CDR3 amino acids: CASSQGTGRYQETQYF. CDR3 nucleotide sequence: TGTGCCAGCAGCCAAGGGACAGGCCGGTACCAAGAGACCCAGTACTTC.

This clonotype was counted at least ten times. The chain recombines TRBV9 with TRBJ1-1; TRBD1 might be the D (5 bases). Germline assignment: CDR1 SGDLS and CDR2 YYNGEE. The CDR3 is 16 amino acids. Trimming shortened V by 0 bases and J by 4 bases, and 16 bases separated the two germline ends. The CDR3 is CASSVVGGSVGTEAFF. As DNA, the CDR3 is TGTGCCAGCAGCGTAGTTGGGGGTTCGGTGGGCACTGAAGCTTTCTTT.